The 20 T cell receptor beta chains given below trace back to one sample, sequenced in a study of shared clonotypes between healthy human individuals. This table comes from immunoSEQ multiplex PCR, and its TCRdb copy is limited to in-frame clones, with some not included. The sample lists just over 2,000,000 clones, approximately 95% occurring once. The sequenced sample was naive CD4+ T cells sorted from blood. Subset given: CD45RA+ positively selected. Receptor source: a man between 18 and 29 years old in good health.

This clone showed up just once. The genes are TRBV11-2 and TRBJ1-3, with no clear D. Looked up from germline, CDR1 is SGHAT and CDR2 is FQNNGV. The CDR3 length is 14 residues. The V gene lost 5 bases and the J gene lost 2 bases, with 10 bases spanning the gap. The CDR3 is CASSVRQAGNTIYF. The CDR3, as DNA: TGTGCCAGCAGCGTTCGCCAGGCTGGAAACACCATATATTTT.

On this clone: This sample includes further DNA sequences coding for the same CDR3. The chain carries TRBV30 and TRBJ2-1; 12 positions agree with TRBD2. Germline CDR1 GTSNPN, CDR2 SVGIG (reference sequence). CDR3 size: 15 residues. V lost 2 bases and J lost 4; bases outside the gene matches: 3. CDR3 nucleotide sequence: TGTGCCTGGAGTCCCGGACTAGCGGGGTACAATGAGCAGTTCTTC. This gives the protein CAWSPGLAGYNEQFF.

Notes on this clone: At one end, the junction sequence differs from germline, possibly due to a read error. The chain couples TRBV30 to TRBJ2-3; 13 bases match TRBD2. In germline, CDR1 is GTSNPN, CDR2 SVGIG (reference sequence). This CDR3 comprises 12 residues. Written as DNA, the CDR3 is TGCGGACTAGCGGGGGGCACAGATACGCAGTATTTT. Translated: CGLAGGTDTQYF. Looking up the rest from reference TRBV30 and TRBJ2-3 gives the full variable domain: SQTIHQWPATLVQPVGSPLSLECTVEGTSNPNLYWYRQAAGRGLQLLFYSVGIGQISSEVPQNLSASRPQDRQFILSSKKLLLSDSGFYLCGLAGGTDTQYFGPGTRLTVL.

This rearrangement joins TRBV4-1 to TRBJ2-3, with D maybe TRBD2 (5 bases). CDR1 MGHRA and CDR2 YSYEKL come from the germline V gene. V shed 1 base and J shed 5 bases, with 13 bases lying between them. This CDR3 region has 15 residues. The CDR3 nucleotides are TGCGCCAGCAGCCAAGTTTTCGGGAACAAAGATACGCAGTATTTT. It translates to CASSQVFGNKDTQYF.

This clone was seen a single time. The genes are TRBV9 and TRBJ2-3; no clear D. Germline V gives CDR1 SGDLS, CDR2 YYNGEE. CDR3 size: 14 residues. The V end was cut by 0 bases, the J end by 4 bases, with 9 bases between. The DNA for the CDR3 is TGTGCCAGCAGCGTAGATCTAAGGGCAGATACGCAGTATTTT. Encoded protein: CASSVDLRADTQYF.

The J gene is TRBJ2-7, the V gene TRBV5-1, with D possibly matching TRBD1 (6 bases). V was trimmed by 0 bases and J by 2 bases, leaving 21 bases between them. CDR1 and CDR2 from the germline V gene are SGHRS and YFSETQ. This CDR3 comprises 18 residues. The CDR3 DNA sequence: TGCGCCAGCAGCTTGGCCGCCGGGCAGGGGAAGGGGACCTACGAGCAGTACTTC. It is translated as CASSLAAGQGKGTYEQYF.

V and J are TRBV18 and TRBJ1-6; D might be TRBD1 (5 bases). Trimming took 3 bases from V and 7 from J, leaving 13 bases between them. CDR1 and CDR2 (germline): KGHSH, LQKENI. CDR3 length: 15 amino acids. The CDR3 region is CASSPGTPNNSPLHF. The DNA for the CDR3 is TGTGCCAGCTCACCGGGGACTCCAAACAATTCACCCCTCCACTTT.

The chain joins TRBV5-6 to TRBJ1-2; tentative D call: TRBD1 (6 bases). CDR1 is SGHDT, CDR2 YYEEEE, per germline. V was pared by 3 bases and J by 2 bases, with 14 bases between. This CDR3 contains 15 residues. The CDR3 bases are TGTGCCAGCAGCTCCGTGATGAGGGGGAACTATGGCTACACCTTC. Protein product: CASSSVMRGNYGYTF.

A word on this clone: At one of its ends the junction is not consistent with the germline gene, which may arise from a read error. V is TRBV7-9 and J is TRBJ2-7; 7 bases map to TRBD2. The CDR3 covers 16 residues. CDR1 and CDR2 (germline): SEHNR, FQNEAQ (reference sequence). This CDR3 is CASSLAGLAETYEQYF. DNA of the CDR3: TGTGCCAGCAGCCTAGCCGGCCTAGCGGAGACCTACGAGCAGTACTTC.

The chain has TRBV9 and TRBJ1-2, with D unresolved. The CDR3 contains 14 residues. Germline V gene sequence: CDR1 SGDLS, CDR2 YYNGEE. Trimming took 0 bases from V and 7 from J, leaving 13 bases between them. CDR3 amino acids: CASSVDGVFGGYTF. The CDR3 region has the DNA TGTGCCAGCAGCGTAGATGGGGTTTTTGGTGGCTACACCTTC. Full variable domain (outside the CDR3, taken from reference TRBV9 and TRBJ1-2): DSGVTQTPKHLITATGQRVTLRCSPRSGDLSVYWYQQSLDQGLQFLIQYYNGEERAKGNILERFSAQQFPDLHSELNLSSLELGDSALYFCASSVDGVFGGYTFGSGTRLTVV.

Remarks on this clone: Other nucleotide sequences from this sample produce the same CDR3. The CDR3 DNA reads as TGTGCCAGCAGCGTAGACGGAGGGGGCACAGATACGCAGTATTTT. It specifies CASSVDGGGTDTQYF. This chain uses TRBV9 with TRBJ2-3, with TRBD2 as a possible D gene (6 bases). The germline V gene encodes CDR1 SGDLS and CDR2 YYNGEE. The V and J ends lost 0 bases and 1 base respectively, with 9 bases between them. The CDR3 totals 15 residues.

This chain links TRBV5-1 with TRBJ1-2, with a possible D match to TRBD1 (6 bases). Germline V gene data show CDR1 as SGHRS and CDR2 as YFSETQ. CDR3 length: 18 amino acids. V gave up 4 bases and J gave up 9 bases, with 31 bases separating them. CDR3 DNA sequence: TGCGCCAGCAGCCCTATGGTAAACAGGGAGGGCCGGTTGTATAGCTACACCTTC. Translating gives CASSPMVNREGRLYSYTF. Full variable domain (rest looked up from reference TRBV5-1 and TRBJ1-2): KAGVTQTPRYLIKTRGQQVTLSCSPISGHRSVSWYQQTPGQGLQFLFEYFSETQRNKGNFPGRFSGRQFSNSRSEMNVSTLELGDSALYLCASSPMVNREGRLYSYTFGSGTRLTVV.

The chain employs TRBV14 and TRBJ2-7; tentatively, D is TRBD1 or TRBD2 (5 bases each). The V end lost 5 bases, the J end lost 0 bases, and 8 bases lay between the germline ends. This CDR3 comprises 13 residues. CDR1 is SGHDN and CDR2 is FVKESK in the germline V gene. The CDR3, as DNA: TGTGCCAGCAGCACCGGGACCTCCTACGAGCAGTACTTC. Amino acid sequence: CASSTGTSYEQYF.

The chain's CDR3 is CASSLDGRGTVRRGNEQFF. The CDR3 DNA reads as TGTGCCAGCAGCTTAGATGGCAGGGGGACCGTGCGGCGGGGAAATGAGCAGTTCTTC. V and J are TRBV7-8 and TRBJ2-1; D might be TRBD1 (7 bases). CDR1 is SGHVS and CDR2 is FQNEAQ in the germline V gene. The CDR3 loop spans 19 amino acids. Trimming stripped 1 base from V and 7 bases from J, with 26 bases between.

About this clone itself: The identical CDR3 is also encoded by other nucleotide sequences in the sample. The chain carries TRBV19 and TRBJ2-1; D might be TRBD2 (6 bases). The CDR3 length is 15 residues. Trimming removed 2 bases at V and 1 base at J, with 9 bases between. From germline, CDR1 is LNHDA and CDR2 SQIVND (reference sequence). CDR3 in DNA: TGTGCCAGTAGTATATCCGGGAGATCCTACAATGAGCAGTTCTTC. Translating gives CASSISGRSYNEQFF.

This sequence joins TRBV7-6 and TRBJ2-3; no clear D gene. Germline-derived CDR1 and CDR2 are SGHVS and FNYEAQ. Trimming took 8 bases from V and 2 from J, leaving 17 bases between them. The CDR3 is 15 amino acids. The DNA for the CDR3 is TGTGCCAGCGGTTCTACGGCCCTCGTCACAGATACGCAGTATTTT. It yields the protein CASGSTALVTDTQYF.

V is TRBV6-6 and J is TRBJ2-5; D is perhaps TRBD1 or TRBD2 (6 bases each). Germline V gives CDR1 MNHNY, CDR2 SVGAGI (reference sequence). The CDR3 has 15 amino acids. Trimming pared 7 bases from V and 1 base from J, leaving 16 bases between. As DNA, the CDR3 is TGTGCCAGCACCCGCGGGACAACCTCCCAAGAGACCCAGTACTTC. Residues: CASTRGTTSQETQYF.

The chain uses TRBV7-6 and TRBJ1-5; D uncertain. V was pared by 4 bases and J by 0 bases, with 7 bases between. The CDR3 length is 14 residues. Germline V gene data show CDR1 as SGHVS and CDR2 as FNYEAQ. The CDR3 nucleotides read TGTGCCAGCAGCTCCGGGATTAGCAATCAGCCCCAGCATTTT. It encodes CASSSGISNQPQHF.

The chain combines TRBV5-6 with TRBJ1-2; no reliable D call. Trimming left V 0 bases short and J 6 bases short, with 9 bases between. Germline CDR1 reads SGHDT; CDR2 reads YYEEEE. The CDR3 consists of 13 residues. DNA for the CDR3: TGTGCCAGCAGCTTGGCGTGGCGCGATGGCTACACCTTC. Its translation: CASSLAWRDGYTF.

The CDR3 DNA reads as TGCGCCAGCAGCGTGGGACAGGAAAGTCTTACGCAGTATTTT. Its protein product is CASSVGQESLTQYF. The chain employs TRBV5-1 and TRBJ2-3, with 8 bases lining up with TRBD1. Germline V gene data show CDR1 as SGHRS and CDR2 as YFSETQ. The CDR3 totals 14 residues. The J segment lost 8 bases and the V segment lost 4 bases, leaving 9 bases of the junction unmatched.